Listed below are T cell receptor beta chains from one sample, sequenced in a study of blood T cells in healthy people across ages. One entry per CDR3 protein, called by TCRdb with MiXCR from the 5' RACE reads. The sample contains roughly 2 million distinct CDR3 sequences, 49% of which appear only once. The sample was blood. All receptors come from a woman aged 35 to 49 in good health. CDR3s include the opening cysteine and the closing phenylalanine or tryptophan. The D gene is left open where the match is weak. Rows give clone size only sometimes, using once, few, many, or a class for an expanded clone.

d_call	j_call	v_call	clone_size	cdr3_aa	cdr3_nt
NA	TRBJ2-1	TRBV7-9	NA	CASRTGTRNEQFF	TGTGCCAGCAGGACCGGGACACGCAATGAGCAGTTCTTC
TRBD1	TRBJ2-5	TRBV24-1	NA	CATSDLVGGTGGETRYF	TGTGCCACCAGTGATTTAGTTGGCGGGACAGGGGGCGAGACCCGGTACTTC
NA	TRBJ2-4	TRBV12-3/TRBV12-4	NA	CASSLARDEGWYF	TGTGCCAGCAGTTTAGCGCGCGACGAGGGGTGGTACTTC
NA	TRBJ2-3	TRBV4-3	few	CASSQDRARTDTQYF	TGCGCCAGCAGCCAAGACAGGGCCCGCACAGATACGCAGTATTTT
NA	TRBJ2-1	TRBV2	NA	CVSEQTNEQFF	TGCGTGAGTGAACAGACCAATGAGCAGTTCTTC
NA	TRBJ2-7	TRBV14	few	CASSQLNSAYEQYF	TGTGCCAGCAGCCAACTCAACAGCGCCTACGAGCAGTACTTC
NA	TRBJ2-1	TRBV4-3	NA	CASSQAVDLLVRGEQFF	TGCGCCAGCAGCCAAGCAGTGGACTTATTGGTAAGGGGTGAGCAGTTCTTC
NA	TRBJ1-2	TRBV6-2/TRBV6-3	few	CASELDSSHYGYTF	TGTGCCAGCGAACTGGACAGCTCCCACTATGGCTACACCTTC
NA	TRBJ2-3	TRBV12-3/TRBV12-4	NA	CASSLGSGLRDTQYF	TGTGCCAGCAGTTTAGGGTCAGGTTTGCGAGATACGCAGTATTTT
NA	TRBJ2-1	TRBV5-1	few	CASSLTPMSSYNEQFF	TGCGCCAGCAGCTTGACCCCCATGAGCTCCTACAATGAGCAGTTCTTC
NA	TRBJ2-3	TRBV20-1	NA	CSAPDFSDTQYF	TGCAGTGCCCCGGACTTCTCAGATACGCAGTATTTT